A selection of T cell receptor beta chains follows, all from one sample in a study of blood T cell repertoires in COVID-19. The table came from immunoSEQ multiplex PCR; TCRdb's copy has only in-frame clones and leaves some out. Of about 210,000 clones in the sample, roughly 87% were seen once. The sequenced sample was PBMCs or T cells enriched from blood (not recorded which). The receptors come from a man aged 30 to 45 in a cohort exposed to, infected with or recovered from COVID-19 (not recorded which). The CDR3 runs from the conserved cysteine through the conserved F or W. Each record gives: V gene, D gene, J gene, CDR3 length, clone size, CDR3 protein, CDR3 DNA. A D gene is named only where the DNA matches it firmly. The size of a clone is reported for some rows only, either as once, few or many, or as a class for expanded clones.

V gene: TRBV28
D gene: TRBD2
J gene: TRBJ2-1
CDR3 length: 14
clone size: NA
CDR3 protein: CASSPWTSYNEQFF
CDR3 DNA: TGTGCCAGCAGTCCTTGGACTAGTTACAATGAGCAGTTCTTC

V gene: TRBV27
D gene: TRBD1
J gene: TRBJ2-2
CDR3 length: 14
clone size: few
CDR3 protein: CASRWTGTAGELFF
CDR3 DNA: TGTGCCAGCAGGTGGACAGGGACTGCCGGGGAGCTGTTTTTT

V gene: TRBV27
D gene: TRBD2
J gene: TRBJ2-1
CDR3 length: 17
clone size: NA
CDR3 protein: CASSSTPEREPPNEQFF
CDR3 DNA: TGTGCCAGCAGTTCGACGCCCGAGCGGGAGCCCCCCAATGAGCAGTTCTTC

V gene: TRBV7-3
D gene: TRBD1
J gene: TRBJ2-1
CDR3 length: 13
clone size: NA
CDR3 protein: CASSSGTVNEQFF
CDR3 DNA: TGTGCCAGCAGCTCAGGGACAGTCAATGAGCAGTTCTTC

V gene: TRBV7-2
D gene: NA
J gene: TRBJ1-2
CDR3 length: 15
clone size: NA
CDR3 protein: CASSLGGRAYYGYTF
CDR3 DNA: TGTGCCAGCAGCTTAGGGGGCAGGGCTTACTATGGCTACACCTTC

V gene: TRBV7-8
D gene: TRBD1
J gene: TRBJ1-2
CDR3 length: 15
clone size: once
CDR3 protein: CASSLGQGANYGYTF
CDR3 DNA: TGTGCCAGCAGCTTAGGACAGGGCGCTAACTATGGCTACACCTTC

V gene: TRBV28
D gene: NA
J gene: TRBJ2-2
CDR3 length: 15
clone size: NA
CDR3 protein: CASSLVTGNTGELFF
CDR3 DNA: TGTGCCAGCAGTTTGGTTACTGGGAACACCGGGGAGCTGTTTTTT

V gene: TRBV4-1
D gene: NA
J gene: TRBJ2-6
CDR3 length: 15
clone size: NA
CDR3 protein: CASSQGGAGANVLTF
CDR3 DNA: TGCGCCAGCAGCCAAGGGGGCGCCGGGGCCAACGTCCTGACTTTC

V gene: TRBV27
D gene: NA
J gene: TRBJ1-5
CDR3 length: 14
clone size: NA
CDR3 protein: CASAAPGDNQPQHF
CDR3 DNA: TGTGCCAGCGCTGCGCCGGGGGACAATCAGCCCCAGCATTTT

V gene: TRBV29-1
D gene: NA
J gene: TRBJ1-3
CDR3 length: 15
clone size: NA
CDR3 protein: CSVVGLGGSGNTIYF
CDR3 DNA: TGCAGCGTTGTCGGATTGGGGGGCTCTGGAAACACCATATATTTT

V gene: TRBV13
D gene: TRBD1
J gene: TRBJ2-1
CDR3 length: 16
clone size: NA
CDR3 protein: CASSPARGRRGNEQFF
CDR3 DNA: TGTGCCAGCAGCCCAGCCAGGGGGCGCAGAGGTAATGAGCAGTTCTTC

V gene: TRBV5-4
D gene: TRBD1
J gene: TRBJ2-3
CDR3 length: 14
clone size: NA
CDR3 protein: CASSSGTGPDTQYF
CDR3 DNA: TGTGCCAGCAGCTCCGGGACAGGGCCAGATACGCAGTATTTT

V gene: TRBV29-1
D gene: TRBD1
J gene: TRBJ1-1
CDR3 length: 14
clone size: NA
CDR3 protein: CSVPQGAGSTEAFF
CDR3 DNA: TGCAGCGTCCCACAGGGGGCCGGGAGCACTGAAGCTTTCTTT

V gene: TRBV6-5
D gene: NA
J gene: TRBJ1-1
CDR3 length: 14
clone size: NA
CDR3 protein: CASSYSRGKTEAFF
CDR3 DNA: TGTGCCAGCAGTTACTCAAGAGGGAAAACTGAAGCTTTCTTT

V gene: TRBV9
D gene: NA
J gene: TRBJ1-1
CDR3 length: 13
clone size: many
CDR3 protein: CASSVEVGGEAFF
CDR3 DNA: TGTGCCAGCAGCGTAGAGGTAGGCGGTGAAGCTTTCTTT

V gene: TRBV6-2/TRBV6-3
D gene: NA
J gene: TRBJ2-5
CDR3 length: 17
clone size: NA
CDR3 protein: CASSYPASTSLMETQYF
CDR3 DNA: TGTGCCAGCAGTTACCCAGCCTCGACTAGTCTTATGGAGACCCAGTACTTC

V gene: TRBV6-5
D gene: NA
J gene: TRBJ1-2
CDR3 length: 12
clone size: NA
CDR3 protein: CASSSGAYGYTF
CDR3 DNA: TGTGCCAGCAGTTCAGGGGCTTATGGCTACACCTTC

V gene: TRBV14
D gene: NA
J gene: TRBJ2-7
CDR3 length: 12
clone size: NA
CDR3 protein: CASSFSPYEQYF
CDR3 DNA: TGTGCCAGCAGCTTTTCTCCCTACGAGCAGTACTTC

V gene: TRBV6-2/TRBV6-3
D gene: TRBD1
J gene: TRBJ1-4
CDR3 length: 18
clone size: NA
CDR3 protein: CASSVHRDRGATNEKLFF
CDR3 DNA: TGTGCCAGCAGTGTGCATCGGGACAGGGGTGCAACTAATGAAAAACTGTTTTTT

V gene: TRBV28
D gene: NA
J gene: TRBJ1-4
CDR3 length: 15
clone size: NA
CDR3 protein: CASSPPGATNEKLFF
CDR3 DNA: TGTGCCAGCAGTCCTCCCGGGGCAACTAATGAAAAACTGTTTTTT

V gene: TRBV6-5
D gene: TRBD1
J gene: TRBJ1-4
CDR3 length: 15
clone size: NA
CDR3 protein: CASSMTGEGDEKLFF
CDR3 DNA: TGTGCCAGCAGTATGACAGGGGAGGGGGATGAAAAACTGTTTTTT

V gene: TRBV12-3/TRBV12-4
D gene: NA
J gene: TRBJ2-7
CDR3 length: 13
clone size: NA
CDR3 protein: CASSRGARGEQYF
CDR3 DNA: TGTGCCAGCTCACGGGGGGCCCGGGGCGAGCAGTACTTC

V gene: TRBV6-5
D gene: NA
J gene: TRBJ2-7
CDR3 length: 15
clone size: few
CDR3 protein: CASSYLPRGDYEQYF
CDR3 DNA: TGTGCCAGCAGTTACCTGCCCCGGGGAGACTACGAGCAGTACTTC